The clone carrying this T cell receptor (beta chain) was counted at least ten times. This entry belongs to a study of blood T cell repertoires in COVID-19. Study in general: From the United States, Italy and Spain came samples of acute and convalescent COVID-19. Sample material is recorded as cDNA or gDNA derived from T cells, B-cell-depleted T cells, or PBMCs.

Per the study methods: Estimates of nucleated cell counts were drawn from the amplification of reference gene primers. Method: immunoSEQ multiplex PCR; TCRdb's copy keeps in-frame clones and lacks some. V and J calls and clone size come straight from that table; D and trimming were deduced from the DNA. The sample lists fewer than 95,000 clones; 72% were seen once. The CDR3 covers 17 residues. CDR1 SGHAT and CDR2 FQNNGV come from the germline V gene. The ends were cut back, 0 bases at V and 2 bases at J, with 16 bases in the middle. This sequence joins TRBV11-2 and TRBJ1-1; possibly TRBD1 for D (5 bases). The sequenced sample was peripheral blood. This receptor was obtained from a woman at least 80 years old with acute or convalescent COVID-19. In DNA, the CDR3 is TGTGCCAGCAGCTTAGATCTCGTTCCAGGGCCCAACACTGAAGCTTTCTTT. Translation: CASSLDLVPGPNTEAFF.